This entry concerns a single T cell receptor beta chain. The source of the sample is a study of blood T cell repertoires in COVID-19. Study summary: PBMCs, B-cell-depleted T cells, or T cells were the source of the cDNA or gDNA that made up the material.

Participants came from under 30 US areas, aged about 18 to 95 years. All recovered Cohort 3 donors got two negative PCRs, got clearance, or saw symptom resolution. CDR1 and CDR2 from the germline V gene are GTSNPN and SVGIG (reference sequence). V lost 3 bases and J lost 2; bases outside the gene matches: 5. The CDR3 runs 14 residues. Methods used by the authors: Reference gene primer amplification gave nucleated cell count estimates. Assay used: immunoSEQ multiplex PCR; TCRdb lists only in-frame clones, some missing. Clone size and the V and J calls come from that table; the DNA yielded D and trimming. The repertoire holds approximately 500,000 clones, with over 75% as singletons.

The TCR was taken from a woman aged 35 to 49 who had recovered from COVID-19. Sequencing input: PBMCs or T cells enriched from blood (not recorded which). The V and J genes are TRBV30 and TRBJ2-7, with 9 bases matching TRBD1. CDR3 in DNA: TGTGCCTGGAGGGGGGGACAGGGAACCTACGAGCAGTACTTC. Encoded protein: CAWRGGQGTYEQYF.